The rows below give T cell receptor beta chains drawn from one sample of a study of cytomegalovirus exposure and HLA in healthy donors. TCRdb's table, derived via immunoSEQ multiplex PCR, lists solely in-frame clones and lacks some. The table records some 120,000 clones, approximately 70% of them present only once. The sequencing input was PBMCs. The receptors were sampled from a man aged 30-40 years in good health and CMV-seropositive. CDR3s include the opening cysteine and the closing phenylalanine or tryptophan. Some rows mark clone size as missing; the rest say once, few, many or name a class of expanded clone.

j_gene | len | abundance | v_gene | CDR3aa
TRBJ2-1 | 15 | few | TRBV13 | CASSLTPGSYNEQFF
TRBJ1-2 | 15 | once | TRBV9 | CASSVPLTGGSGYTF
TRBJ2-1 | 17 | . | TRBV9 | CASSVRGGPSSYNEQFF
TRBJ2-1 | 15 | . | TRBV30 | CAWSVNMGGYNEQFF
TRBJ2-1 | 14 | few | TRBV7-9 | CASSFGGRGDEQFF
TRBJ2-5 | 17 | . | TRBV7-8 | CASSTRGAVSRGETQYF
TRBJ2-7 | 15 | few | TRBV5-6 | CASSLVAANGYEQYF
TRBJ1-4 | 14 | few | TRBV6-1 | CASSVQIANEKLFF
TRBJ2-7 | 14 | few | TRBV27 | CASSYLDIPYEQYF
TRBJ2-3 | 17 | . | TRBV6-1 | CASSVDSSPPSTDTQYF
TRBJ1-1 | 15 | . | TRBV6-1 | CASSEGGTLNTEAFF
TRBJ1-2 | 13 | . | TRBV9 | CASSVGQDYGYTF
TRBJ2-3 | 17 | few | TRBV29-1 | CSVEDRHRGGRTDTQYF
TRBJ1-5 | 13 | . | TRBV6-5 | CASTREVSQPQHF
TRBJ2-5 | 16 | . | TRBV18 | CASSPPGLAVGETQYF
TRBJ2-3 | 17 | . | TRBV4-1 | CASSQVEGQGPTDTQYF
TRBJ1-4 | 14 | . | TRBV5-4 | CASSLTGGDEKLFF